This T cell receptor beta chain was recorded in a study of blood T cell repertoires in COVID-19. The CDR3 is made up of 13 amino acids. V lost 4 bases to trimming and J lost 1 base, with 7 bases between them. CDR1 is LNHDA, CDR2 SQIVND, per germline (reference sequence). Which cohort a participant joined came from the clinical history participants gave. TCRdb's table, derived via immunoSEQ multiplex PCR, lists solely in-frame clones and lacks some. In the table there are about 210,000 clones, 75% to 85% of which are singletons. The sequence was collected from a man aged 40-50 years who had recovered from COVID-19. Sequenced material: PBMCs or T cells enriched from blood (not recorded which). The rearrangement uses TRBV19 and TRBJ1-1; possible D gene TRBD1, 5 bases. CDR3 region: CASSTTGNTEAFF. The CDR3 nucleotides are TGTGCCAGTAGTACAACAGGGAACACTGAAGCTTTCTTT.